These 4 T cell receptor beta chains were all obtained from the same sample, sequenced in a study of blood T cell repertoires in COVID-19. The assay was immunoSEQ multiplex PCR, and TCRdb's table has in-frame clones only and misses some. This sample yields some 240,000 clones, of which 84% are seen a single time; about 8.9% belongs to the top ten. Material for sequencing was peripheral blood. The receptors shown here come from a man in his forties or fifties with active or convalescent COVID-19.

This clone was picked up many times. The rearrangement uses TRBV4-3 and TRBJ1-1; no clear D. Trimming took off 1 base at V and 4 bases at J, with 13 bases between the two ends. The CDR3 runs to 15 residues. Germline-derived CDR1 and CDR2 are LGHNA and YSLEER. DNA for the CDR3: TGCGCCAGCAGCCAAGTTGTCACGGTTAGCACTGAAGCTTTCTTT. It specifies CASSQVVTVSTEAFF.

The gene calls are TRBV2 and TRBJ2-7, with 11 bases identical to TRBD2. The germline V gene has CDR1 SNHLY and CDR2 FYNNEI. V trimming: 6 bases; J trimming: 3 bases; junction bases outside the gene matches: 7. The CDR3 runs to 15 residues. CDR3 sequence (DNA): TGTGCCAGCAGAAGACTAGCGGGGCCTCGCTACGAGCAGTACTTC. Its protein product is CASRRLAGPRYEQYF.

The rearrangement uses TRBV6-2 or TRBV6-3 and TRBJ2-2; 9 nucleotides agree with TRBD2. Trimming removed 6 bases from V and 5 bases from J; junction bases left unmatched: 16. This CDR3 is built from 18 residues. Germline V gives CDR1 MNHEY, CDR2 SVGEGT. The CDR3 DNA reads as TGTGCCAGCAGCCCTCCCCTTGACTTGCGGGGGGGGACCGGGGAGCTGTTTTTT. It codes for CASSPPLDLRGGTGELFF.

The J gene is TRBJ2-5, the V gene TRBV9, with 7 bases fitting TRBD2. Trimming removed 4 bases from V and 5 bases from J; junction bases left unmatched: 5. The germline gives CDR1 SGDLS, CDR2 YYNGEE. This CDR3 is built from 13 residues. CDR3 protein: CASSPGLGETQYF. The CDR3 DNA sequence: TGTGCCAGCAGCCCAGGACTAGGGGAGACCCAGTACTTC.